A selection of T cell receptor beta chains follows, all from one sample in a study of vaccination and CD4 T cells after COVID-19. The antigens for these receptors are not known. TCRdb re-called the PCR reads with MiXCR, one entry per CDR3 protein. The sample lists about 16,000 distinct CDR3 sequences; around 60% were seen once. The specimen was CD4+ T cells from blood, cultured in vitro. These receptors were collected from a human donor who had recovered from COVID-19. CDR3s include the opening cysteine and the closing phenylalanine or tryptophan. A D gene is named only where the DNA matches it firmly. Some rows have no size entry. The others give once, few or many, or a class for an expanded clone.

v_call	j_call	d_call	clone_size	cdr3_aa	cdr3_nt
TRBV20-1	TRBJ2-1	NA	few	CSASRGGYNEQFF	TGCAGTGCTAGTAGGGGGGGATACAATGAGCAGTTCTTC
TRBV7-2	TRBJ1-6	NA	NA	CASSLAGGDWSPLHF	TGTGCCAGCAGCTTAGCGGGAGGAGATTGGTCACCCCTCCACTTT
TRBV11-3	TRBJ2-3	NA	once	CASSLGYARQPDTQYF	TGTGCCAGCAGCTTAGGTTATGCCAGGCAGCCAGATACGCAGTATTTT
TRBV2	TRBJ2-7	NA	few	CASKTRLFYEQYF	TGTGCCAGCAAAACCAGGTTATTTTACGAGCAGTACTTC
TRBV6-2/TRBV6-3	TRBJ2-5	TRBD2	NA	CASSSGEGVETQYF	TGTGCCAGCAGTTCGGGGGAGGGTGTGGAGACCCAGTACTTC
TRBV25-1	TRBJ1-3	NA	NA	CASSEFGSVSGNTIYF	TGTGCCAGCAGTGAGTTTGGGAGTGTCTCTGGAAACACCATATATTTT
TRBV24-1	TRBJ2-1	NA	NA	CATSDWLGGEQFF	TGTGCCACCAGTGATTGGTTGGGGGGTGAGCAGTTCTTC
TRBV7-3	TRBJ1-1	NA	few	CASSETGNTEAFF	TGTGCCAGCAGCGAGACAGGGAACACTGAAGCTTTCTTT
TRBV20-1	TRBJ2-1	TRBD2	few	CSARVPLAGVGEQFF	TGCAGTGCTAGAGTTCCACTAGCGGGAGTCGGCGAGCAGTTCTTC
TRBV10-3	TRBJ1-1	TRBD1	NA	CAISFNQGAEAFF	TGTGCCATCAGTTTTAACCAGGGGGCTGAAGCTTTCTTT
TRBV6-1	TRBJ2-7	NA	NA	CASSEAGVALYEQYF	TGTGCCAGCAGTGAAGCGGGGGTAGCGTTATACGAGCAGTACTTC
TRBV20-1	TRBJ1-5	NA	NA	CSEGGDHCSNQPQHF	TGCAGTGAGGGGGGGGATCATTGTAGCAATCAGCCCCAGCATTTT
TRBV6-4	TRBJ2-2	TRBD2	NA	CASTLSWREASNTGELFF	TGTGCCAGCACCCTTTCATGGCGGGAGGCCTCGAACACCGGGGAGCTGTTTTTT
TRBV30	TRBJ2-2	NA	NA	CAWSEASRTGELFF	TGTGCCTGGAGTGAAGCCTCACGTACCGGGGAGCTGTTTTTT
TRBV20-1	TRBJ2-1	NA	NA	CSARAEYSGTRFF	TGCAGTGCTAGAGCAGAGTACAGCGGGACACGGTTCTTC
TRBV9	TRBJ1-5	NA	NA	CASSVSGNSNQPQHF	TGTGCCAGCAGCGTTTCGGGGAATAGCAATCAGCCCCAGCATTTT
TRBV19	TRBJ2-2	TRBD1	few	CASGIPGQGNTGELFF	TGTGCCAGCGGAATACCGGGACAGGGTAACACCGGGGAGCTGTTTTTT
TRBV20-1	TRBJ2-1	TRBD2	NA	CSARYAGLAYNEQFF	TGCAGTGCTAGATACGCGGGACTAGCGTACAATGAGCAGTTCTTC
TRBV6-1	TRBJ2-5	NA	NA	CASSERLGEGKTQYF	TGTGCCAGCAGTGAACGACTAGGAGAAGGAAAGACCCAGTACTTC
TRBV11-3	TRBJ1-1	NA	medium-sized	CASSFMENTEAFF	TGTGCCAGCAGCTTTATGGAGAACACTGAAGCTTTCTTT
TRBV19	TRBJ2-1	NA	few	CASQREVHLNEQFF	TGTGCCAGCCAGAGGGAGGTCCACCTCAATGAGCAGTTCTTC
TRBV27	TRBJ2-4	TRBD1	few	CASSRDRIAKNIQYF	TGTGCCAGCAGTCGGGACAGGATAGCCAAAAACATTCAGTACTTC
TRBV2	TRBJ1-5	NA	NA	CASSGGPDQPQHF	TGTGCCAGCTCCGGGGGGCCGGATCAGCCCCAGCATTTT
TRBV20-1	TRBJ1-2	NA	few	CSALGGPYGYTF	TGCAGTGCCTTAGGGGGACCGTATGGCTACACCTTC
TRBV28	TRBJ1-1	NA	NA	CASLKGWRTEAFF	TGTGCCAGCCTGAAGGGGTGGAGAACTGAAGCTTTCTTT